One and the same sample provided the 30 T cell receptor beta chains below, sequenced in a study of cytomegalovirus exposure and HLA in healthy donors. Primers included in the PCR were 60 Vbeta and 13 Jbeta primers. Clones were sequenced by immunoSEQ multiplex PCR, and TCRdb holds only the in-frame ones, with some missing. There are about 150,000 clones in the sample; around a tenth occur only once, and roughly 2% lies in the top ten. The sample comprised PBMCs. These receptors all come from a man aged 50 to 59 in good health and CMV-seronegative.

This clone was picked up a small number of times. This chain uses TRBV19 with TRBJ1-1; the match to TRBD1 covers 8 bases. The V gene's germline CDR1 is LNHDA and CDR2 SQIVND (reference sequence). Losses at the gene ends were 1 base for V and 4 bases for J; bases not matched to a gene: 5. The CDR3 consists of 15 residues. CDR3 nucleotide sequence: TGTGCCAGTAGTATAGGCCAGGGGGCTTTCACTGAAGCTTTCTTT. It is translated as CASSIGQGAFTEAFF.

The rearrangement uses TRBV7-3 and TRBJ2-1; 9 positions agree with TRBD2. V shed 5 bases, J shed 7 bases, and the junction held 15 bases outside the gene matches. CDR1 and CDR2 from the germline V gene are SGHTA and FQGTGA. The CDR3 is 17 residues long. The DNA of the CDR3 is TGTGCCAGCAGCCCCCGAGCAGCGGGAGGAGTAAGGAATGAGCAGTTCTTC. It is translated as CASSPRAAGGVRNEQFF.

This clone occurred a few times. In DNA, the CDR3 is TGTGCCAGCAGCGAGGACAGGAACTCCTACGAGCAGTACTTC. Translating gives CASSEDRNSYEQYF. The gene calls are TRBV11-2 and TRBJ2-7; TRBD1 matches at 7 bases. The germline V gene encodes CDR1 SGHAT and CDR2 FQNNGV. The CDR3 is 14 amino acids. V was pared by 5 bases and J by 0 bases, with 4 bases of the junction left unmatched.

This clone has more than one count but fewer than ten. This chain joins TRBV11-1 and TRBJ2-7; possibly TRBD1 for D (6 bases). Trimming took off 3 bases at V and 0 bases at J, with 12 bases between the two ends. Germline values: CDR1 SGHAT, CDR2 FQDESV (reference sequence). CDR3 size: 15 residues. This chain's CDR3 is CASSFLETGSYEQYF. As DNA, the CDR3 is TGTGCCAGCAGCTTTCTCGAGACAGGCTCCTACGAGCAGTACTTC.

This clone was counted a few times. V gene TRBV19 combines with J gene TRBJ2-5; 12 bases line up with TRBD1. V shed 6 bases and J 5 bases; nucleotides not matched to a gene: 7. Germline V CDR1 and CDR2: LNHDA, SQIVND (reference sequence). The CDR3 sequence is 15 residues long. CDR3 residues: CASRRTGTGGETQYF. The CDR3 nucleotides read TGTGCCAGTAGGAGAACCGGGACAGGGGGCGAGACCCAGTACTTC.

The rearrangement links TRBV11-2 to TRBJ2-7, with a weak D call TRBD2 (5 bases). Germline lookup yields CDR1 SGHAT and CDR2 FQNNGV. The CDR3 has 14 amino acids. V was clipped by 1 base and J by 7 bases, with 14 bases between them. The CDR3 bases are TGTGCCAGCAGCTTAGGGACTGACCGTTTGGAGCAGTACTTC. The encoded protein is CASSLGTDRLEQYF.

This clone was counted between two and nine times. This sequence joins TRBV2 and TRBJ2-5, with 8 bases lining up with TRBD2. Germline V gene sequence: CDR1 SNHLY, CDR2 FYNNEI. The CDR3 length is 16 residues. V gave up 3 bases and J gave up 5 bases; unmatched junction bases: 11. The CDR3 coding sequence is TGTGCCAGCAGTGAGGGGACGGGAGGGCCGTGGGAGACCCAGTACTTC. Translated: CASSEGTGGPWETQYF.

This clone was detected only a few times. CDR3 region: CAWSRSGRIRPQHF. As DNA, the CDR3 is TGTGCCTGGAGCCGAAGCGGACGAATTAGGCCCCAGCATTTT. The rearrangement uses TRBV30 and TRBJ1-5, with unresolved D. CDR1 and CDR2 (germline): GTSNPN, SVGIG (reference sequence). This CDR3 is 14 amino acids long. The V and J ends lost 3 bases and 9 bases respectively, with 18 bases between them.

In its sample, this clone was seen a few times. CDR3 in amino acids: CAWRAPGEQYF. The CDR3 region has the DNA TGTGCCTGGAGGGCACCGGGCGAGCAGTACTTC. The V call is TRBV30, the J call TRBJ2-7; D is uncertain. This CDR3 spans 11 amino acids. V lost 3 bases, J lost 6 bases, and 9 bases lay in between. Germline V gene sequence: CDR1 GTSNPN, CDR2 SVGIG (reference sequence). The full variable domain, with the rest looked up from reference TRBV30 and TRBJ2-7, is SQTIHQWPATLVQPVGSPLSLECTVEGTSNPNLYWYRQAAGRGLQLLFYSVGIGQISSEVPQNLSASRPQDRQFILSSKKLLLSDSGFYLCAWRAPGEQYFGPGTRLTVT.

The chain has TRBV30 and TRBJ2-7; 8 nucleotides agree with TRBD2. After removal of 0 bases from V and 4 bases from J, the junction contained 2 bases not matched to a gene. CDR1 and CDR2 from the germline V gene are GTSNPN and SVGIG (reference sequence). This CDR3 is built from 13 residues. The CDR3 protein is CAWSVSGGYEQYF. The CDR3 nucleotides are TGTGCCTGGAGTGTAAGCGGGGGATACGAGCAGTACTTC.

The rearrangement links TRBV7-8 to TRBJ2-1; TRBD2 matches at 7 bases. The CDR3 length is 15 residues. Trimming cost V 5 bases and J 0 bases; bases outside gene matches: 4. Germline CDR1 reads SGHVS; CDR2 reads FQNEAQ. CDR3 sequence: CASSTRTSSYNEQFF. In DNA form, the CDR3 reads TGTGCCAGCAGCACTCGGACTAGCTCCTACAATGAGCAGTTCTTC. The full variable domain, completed using reference TRBV7-8 and TRBJ2-1, is GAGVSQSPRYKVAKRGQDVALRCDPISGHVSLFWYQQALGQGPEFLTYFQNEAQLDKSGLPSDRFFAERPEGSVSTLKIQRTQQEDSAVYLCASSTRTSSYNEQFFGPGTRLTVL.

V usage is TRBV28 and J usage is TRBJ2-7, with D perhaps TRBD1 (6 bases). The CDR3 contains 12 residues. Germline V gene data show CDR1 as MDHEN and CDR2 as SYDVKM. V lost 2 bases, J lost 6 bases, and 8 bases lay in between. DNA for the CDR3: TGTGCCAGCAGTTTACTACAGGGCGAGCAGTACTTC. Its protein product is CASSLLQGEQYF.

This clone was detected a few times. CDR3 nucleotides: TGTGCCAGTAGACGGACTAGCAACAACGCGAACACCGGGGAGCTGTTTTTT. Amino acids: CASRRTSNNANTGELFF. V usage is TRBV19 and J usage is TRBJ2-2, with 8 bases fitting TRBD2. Germline loops: CDR1 LNHDA, CDR2 SQIVND (reference sequence). This CDR3 comprises 17 residues. Trimming took 6 bases from V and 0 from J; bases not matched to a gene: 9.

The chain has TRBV5-6 and TRBJ2-7, with D perhaps matching TRBD2 (5 bases). The CDR3 length is 14 residues. Germline V CDR1 and CDR2: SGHDT, YYEEEE. V was trimmed by 0 bases and J by 2 bases, leaving 9 bases between them. CDR3 nucleotide sequence: TGTGCCAGCAGCTTGGCCGGGGATACCTACGAGCAGTACTTC. Encoded protein: CASSLAGDTYEQYF.

This sequence joins TRBV2 and TRBJ1-3; D remains unclear. CDR1 SNHLY and CDR2 FYNNEI come from the germline V gene. Trimming took off 5 bases at V and 0 bases at J, with 14 bases between the two ends. The CDR3 extends over 16 amino acids. The CDR3 nucleotides are TGTGCCAGCAGTATCAGACCAGCGAACTCTGGAAACACCATATATTTT. Encoded protein: CASSIRPANSGNTIYF.

V usage is TRBV7-8 and J usage is TRBJ1-2; D unclear. V gave up 2 bases and J gave up 3 bases, with 7 bases separating them. The CDR3 loop spans 13 amino acids. Germline CDR1 reads SGHVS; CDR2 reads FQNEAQ. CDR3 in DNA: TGTGCCAGCAGCTTAAGTGAGGACTATGGCTACACCTTC. This gives the protein CASSLSEDYGYTF.

This clone has just a few counts. The chain combines TRBV11-1 with TRBJ2-3; D remains unclear. Trimming removed 4 bases at V and 4 bases at J, with 12 bases between. Looked up from germline, CDR1 is SGHAT and CDR2 is FQDESV (reference sequence). The CDR3 is 14 residues long. The CDR3 sequence is CASSSPTVSDTQYF. For the CDR3, the DNA is TGTGCCAGCAGCTCTCCAACTGTCTCAGATACGCAGTATTTT.

This clone showed up just a few times. This chain links TRBV11-2 with TRBJ2-5; no firm D call. Trimming shortened V by 4 bases and J by 3 bases, and 18 bases separated the two germline ends. Germline CDR1 SGHAT, CDR2 FQNNGV. The CDR3 runs 16 residues. The CDR3 DNA follows: TGTGCCAGCAGCTCGAAGCCGGGTCTCTGGGAAGAGACCCAGTACTTC. Its protein is CASSSKPGLWEETQYF.

This clone has only a few counts. In DNA form, the CDR3 reads TGTGCCAGCAGCTTAATCAGGGGGCGAAATGAAAAACTGTTTTTT. It specifies CASSLIRGRNEKLFF. The gene calls are TRBV7-8 and TRBJ1-4, with 8 bases matching TRBD1. Germline CDR1 and CDR2: SGHVS and FQNEAQ. After removal of 2 bases from V and 5 bases from J, the junction contained 4 bases not matched to a gene. The CDR3 length is 15 residues.

This chain links TRBV7-2 with TRBJ2-3; D remains unclear. The CDR3 totals 13 residues. V gave up 3 bases and J gave up 0 bases, with 4 bases separating them. The germline CDR1 and CDR2 sequences are SGHTA and FQGNSA. The CDR3 bases are TGTGCCAGCAGCTTCGGGAGCACAGATACGCAGTATTTT. Translated: CASSFGSTDTQYF. The whole variable domain, remainder taken from reference TRBV7-2 and TRBJ2-3, is GAGVSQSPSNKVTEKGKDVELRCDPISGHTALYWYRQSLGQGLEFLIYFQGNSAPDKSGLPSDRFSAERTGGSVSTLTIQRTQQEDSAVYLCASSFGSTDTQYFGPGTRLTVL.

This clone was counted only a few times. The chain joins TRBV28 to TRBJ1-2; possibly TRBD1 for D (5 bases). Looked up from germline, CDR1 is MDHEN and CDR2 is SYDVKM. With 8 bases removed from V and 5 bases from J, the gap between germline ends came to 15 bases. This CDR3 is built from 13 residues. CDR3 protein: CASRLGGEYGYTF. The CDR3 DNA reads as TGTGCCAGCCGCCTGGGGGGGGAATATGGCTACACCTTC.

In this sample, this clone turned up a few times. This chain uses TRBV9 with TRBJ1-1, with TRBD1 identical over 10 bases. CDR1 is SGDLS and CDR2 is YYNGEE in the germline V gene. The CDR3 runs to 15 residues. J lost 1 base, V lost 4 bases, and 4 bases had no gene match. This CDR3 is CASSPTGGGNTEAFF. The CDR3 DNA reads as TGTGCCAGCAGCCCGACAGGGGGCGGGAACACTGAAGCTTTCTTT.

This chain connects TRBV5-1 to TRBJ2-7, with D maybe TRBD2 (5 bases). Trimming cost V 0 bases and J 2 bases, with 12 bases left between them. In germline, CDR1 is SGHRS, CDR2 YFSETQ. The CDR3 extends over 15 amino acids. Written as DNA, the CDR3 is TGCGCCAGCAGCTTGGAGGTGAACGGGGCCTACGAGCAGTACTTC. Its translation is CASSLEVNGAYEQYF.

This clone was counted between two and nine times. The rearrangement joins TRBV6-1 to TRBJ1-2; TRBD1 aligns across 9 bases. Germline CDR1 and CDR2: MNHNS and SASEGT. V lost 5 bases, J lost 7 bases, and 8 bases stayed unmatched. The CDR3 covers 14 residues. CDR3 loop: CASSFDGTGIGYTF. The CDR3 DNA reads TGTGCCAGCAGTTTCGACGGGACAGGGATTGGCTACACCTTC.

The J gene is TRBJ2-7, the V gene TRBV6-1; TRBD2 is a possible D gene (5 bases). CDR1 is MNHNS, CDR2 SASEGT, per germline. V lost 3 bases to trimming and J lost 1 base, with 13 bases between them. The CDR3 sequence is 15 residues long. The CDR3 DNA sequence: TGTGCCAGCAGTGACGGGGTCAGCGTTTCCTACGAGCAGTACTTC. Its translation is CASSDGVSVSYEQYF.

The chain has TRBV18 and TRBJ2-5; 7 nucleotides match TRBD1. Gene TRBJ2-7 matches the end of the DNA better, so the J call may be wrong. CDR3 length: 12 amino acids. Germline loops: CDR1 KGHSH, CDR2 LQKENI. CDR3 sequence reads: CASSPGTAEQYF. Here the CDR3 DNA reads TGTGCCAGCTCACCAGGGACAGCCGAGCAGTACTTC.

The V gene is TRBV19, the J gene TRBJ1-1, with D tentatively TRBD1 (6 bases). The CDR3 consists of 14 residues. Looked up from germline, CDR1 is LNHDA and CDR2 is SQIVND (reference sequence). V dropped 3 bases and J dropped 2 bases, with 10 bases sitting between them. In DNA, the CDR3 is TGTGCCAGTAGTATGACGGGGACAAACACTGAAGCTTTCTTT. Translated, it gives CASSMTGTNTEAFF.

The chain joins TRBV12-5 to TRBJ2-7, with 8 nucleotides matching TRBD2. Germline lookup yields CDR1 LGHNT and CDR2 FRNRAP. V shed 6 bases and J 0 bases; nucleotides not matched to a gene: 4. The CDR3 covers 14 residues. In nucleotides, the CDR3 is TGTGCTAGTGGACCCCGGGGGGGCTCCTACGAGCAGTACTTC. It is translated as CASGPRGGSYEQYF. The variable domain in full, with the rest retrieved from reference TRBV12-5 and TRBJ2-7, is DARVTQTPRHKVTEMGQEVTMRCQPILGHNTVFWYRQTMMQGLELLAYFRNRAPLDDSGMPKDRFSAEMPDATLATLKIQPSEPRDSAVYFCASGPRGGSYEQYFGPGTRLTVT.

The V gene is TRBV29-1, the J gene TRBJ1-2; tentative D call: TRBD1 (5 bases). CDR3 length equals 14 residues. CDR1 is SQVTM, CDR2 ANQGSEA, per germline. V was cut by 4 bases and J by 8 bases, with 20 bases left in between. CDR3 nucleotide sequence: TGCAGCGTTGCGAATCCAAGTGGGGGGTACGGCTACACCTTC. This sequence encodes CSVANPSGGYGYTF.

The J gene is TRBJ2-1, the V gene TRBV7-8, with D possibly being TRBD2 (5 bases). With 1 base removed from V and 3 bases from J, the gap between germline ends came to 19 bases. The CDR3 sequence is 18 residues long. In germline, CDR1 is SGHVS, CDR2 FQNEAQ. CDR3 DNA sequence: TGTGCCAGCAGCTTAGAATTTCTAGGACGGGATCTCTACAATGAGCAGTTCTTC. Residues: CASSLEFLGRDLYNEQFF.